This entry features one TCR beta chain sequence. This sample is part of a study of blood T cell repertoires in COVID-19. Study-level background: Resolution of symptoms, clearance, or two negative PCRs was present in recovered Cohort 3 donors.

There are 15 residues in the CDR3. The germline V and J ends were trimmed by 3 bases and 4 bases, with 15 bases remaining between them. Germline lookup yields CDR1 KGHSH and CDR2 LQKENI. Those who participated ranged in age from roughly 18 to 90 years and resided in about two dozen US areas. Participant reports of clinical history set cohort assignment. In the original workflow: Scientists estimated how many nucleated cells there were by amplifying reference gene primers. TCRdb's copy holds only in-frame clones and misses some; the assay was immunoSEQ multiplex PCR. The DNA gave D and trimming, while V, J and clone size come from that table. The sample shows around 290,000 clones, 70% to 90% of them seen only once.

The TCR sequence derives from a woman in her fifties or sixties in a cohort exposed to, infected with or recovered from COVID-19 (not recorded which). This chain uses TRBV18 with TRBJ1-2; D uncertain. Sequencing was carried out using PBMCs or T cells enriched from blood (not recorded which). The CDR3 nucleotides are TGTGCCAGCTCACCTCTTGCGCCTACCCCCTATGGCTACACCTTC. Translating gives CASSPLAPTPYGYTF.